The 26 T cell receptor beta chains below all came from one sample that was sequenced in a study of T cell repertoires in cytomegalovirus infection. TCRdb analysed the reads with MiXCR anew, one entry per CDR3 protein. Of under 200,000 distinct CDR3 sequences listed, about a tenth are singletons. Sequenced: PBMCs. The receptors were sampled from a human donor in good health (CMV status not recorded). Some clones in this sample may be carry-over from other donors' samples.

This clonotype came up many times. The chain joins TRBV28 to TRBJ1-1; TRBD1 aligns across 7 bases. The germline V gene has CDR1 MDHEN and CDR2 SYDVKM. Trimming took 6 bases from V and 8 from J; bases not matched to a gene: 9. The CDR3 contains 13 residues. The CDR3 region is CASSLLQGREAFF. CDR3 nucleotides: TGTGCCAGCAGCCTCCTACAGGGGAGGGAAGCTTTCTTT.

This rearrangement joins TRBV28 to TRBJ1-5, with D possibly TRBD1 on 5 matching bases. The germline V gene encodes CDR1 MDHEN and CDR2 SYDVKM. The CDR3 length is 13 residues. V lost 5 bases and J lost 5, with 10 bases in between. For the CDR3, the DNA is TGTGCCAGCAGTGTCAGGGTACATCAGCCCCAGCATTTT. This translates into CASSVRVHQPQHF.

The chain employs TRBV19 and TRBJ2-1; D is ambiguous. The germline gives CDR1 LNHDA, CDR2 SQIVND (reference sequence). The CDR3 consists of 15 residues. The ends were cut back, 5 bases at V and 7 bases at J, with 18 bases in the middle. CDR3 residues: CASSSLETSQNEQFF. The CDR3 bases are TGTGCCAGTAGTTCACTTGAGACTTCCCAGAATGAGCAGTTCTTC.

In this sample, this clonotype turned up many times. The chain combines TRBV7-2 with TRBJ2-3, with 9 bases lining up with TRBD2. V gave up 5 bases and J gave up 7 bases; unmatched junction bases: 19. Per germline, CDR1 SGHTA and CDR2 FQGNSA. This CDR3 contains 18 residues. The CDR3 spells CASSAAPSGNTLGYTQYF. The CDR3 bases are TGTGCCAGCAGCGCAGCACCTAGCGGGAATACCCTTGGTTATACGCAGTATTTT.

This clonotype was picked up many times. The CDR3 DNA is TGTGCCAGCAGCCGGGTTGGGACGGAATACACCTATGGCTACACCTTC. Protein product: CASSRVGTEYTYGYTF. This chain joins TRBV7-9 and TRBJ1-2, with D tentatively TRBD1 (5 bases). The V gene's germline CDR1 is SEHNR and CDR2 FQNEAQ (reference sequence). Trimming took off 5 bases at V and 4 bases at J, with 20 bases between the two ends. This CDR3 has 16 residues.

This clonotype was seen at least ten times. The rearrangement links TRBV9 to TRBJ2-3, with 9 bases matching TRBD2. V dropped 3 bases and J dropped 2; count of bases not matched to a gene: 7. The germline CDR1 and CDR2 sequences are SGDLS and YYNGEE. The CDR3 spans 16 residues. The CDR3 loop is CASSGRLAVNTDTQYF. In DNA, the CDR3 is TGTGCCAGCAGCGGGCGACTAGCGGTTAACACAGATACGCAGTATTTT.

The CDR3 nucleotides are TGTGCCAGCAGCGAGGGCGTATTCCTGAACACTGAAGCTTTCTTT. Residues: CASSEGVFLNTEAFF. The chain is built from TRBV6-1 and TRBJ1-1; D gene unclear. This CDR3 spans 15 amino acids. Trimming took 6 bases from V and 0 from J, leaving 14 bases between them. The germline V gene has CDR1 MNHNS and CDR2 SASEGT.

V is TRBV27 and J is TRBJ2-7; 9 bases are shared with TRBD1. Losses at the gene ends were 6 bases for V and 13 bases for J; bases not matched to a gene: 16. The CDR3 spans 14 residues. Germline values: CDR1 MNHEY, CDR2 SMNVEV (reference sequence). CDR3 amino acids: CASRLTQAGTGLYF. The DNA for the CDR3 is TGTGCCAGCAGATTGACTCAGGCCGGGACAGGGCTTTACTTC.

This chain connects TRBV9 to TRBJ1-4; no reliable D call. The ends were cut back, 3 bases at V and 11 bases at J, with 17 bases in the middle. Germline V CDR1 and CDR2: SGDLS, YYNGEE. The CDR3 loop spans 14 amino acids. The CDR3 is CASSAGPRKDKLFF. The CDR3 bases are TGTGCCAGCAGCGCCGGGCCGCGAAAAGACAAACTGTTTTTT.

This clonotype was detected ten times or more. The CDR3: CASSRGQEQYF. CDR3 sequence (DNA): TGTGCCAGCAGTCGGGGACAGGAGCAGTACTTC. This chain links TRBV28 with TRBJ2-7, with TRBD1 matching over 7 bases. Germline V gene sequence: CDR1 MDHEN, CDR2 SYDVKM. The V segment lost 5 bases and the J segment 7 bases; nucleotides outside the gene matches: 2. This CDR3 spans 11 amino acids. The complete variable domain, with remaining parts taken from reference TRBV28 and TRBJ2-7, reads DVKVTQSSRYLVKRTGEKVFLECVQDMDHENMFWYRQDPGLGLRLIYFSYDVKMKEKGDIPEGYSVSREKKERFSLILESASTNQTSMYLCASSRGQEQYFGPGTRLTVT.

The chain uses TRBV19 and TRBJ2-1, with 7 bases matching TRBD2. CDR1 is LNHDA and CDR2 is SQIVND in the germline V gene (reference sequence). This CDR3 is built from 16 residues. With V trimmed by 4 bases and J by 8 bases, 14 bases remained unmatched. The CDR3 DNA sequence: TGTGCCAGTAGTAAGACTAGCCCTTGGATTCCCGATGAGCAGTTCTTC. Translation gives CASSKTSPWIPDEQFF. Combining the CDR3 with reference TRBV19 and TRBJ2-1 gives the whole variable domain DGGITQSPKYLFRKEGQNVTLSCEQNLNHDAMYWYRQDPGQGLRLIYYSQIVNDFQKGDIAEGYSVSREKKESFPLTVTSAQKNPTAFYLCASSKTSPWIPDEQFFGPGTRLTVL.

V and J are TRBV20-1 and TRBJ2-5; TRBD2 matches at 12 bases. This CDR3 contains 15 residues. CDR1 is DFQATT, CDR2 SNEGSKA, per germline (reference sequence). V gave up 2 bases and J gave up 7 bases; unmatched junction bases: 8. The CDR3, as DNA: TGCAGTGCTAGAAGGGCTAGCGGGGGGGTGGGGACCCAGTACTTC. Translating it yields CSARRASGGVGTQYF.

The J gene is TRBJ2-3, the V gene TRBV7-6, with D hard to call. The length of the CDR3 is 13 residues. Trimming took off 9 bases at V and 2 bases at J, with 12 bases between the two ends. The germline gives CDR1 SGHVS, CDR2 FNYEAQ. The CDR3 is CASPSEDTDTQYF. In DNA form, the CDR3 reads TGTGCCAGTCCAAGCGAGGACACAGATACGCAGTATTTT.

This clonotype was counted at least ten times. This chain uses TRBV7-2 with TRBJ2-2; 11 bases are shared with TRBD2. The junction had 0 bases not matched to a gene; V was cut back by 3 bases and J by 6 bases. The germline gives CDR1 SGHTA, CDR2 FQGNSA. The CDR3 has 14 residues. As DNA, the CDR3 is TGTGCCAGCAGCTTTAGCGGGAGGGCCGGGGAGCTGTTTTTT. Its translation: CASSFSGRAGELFF.

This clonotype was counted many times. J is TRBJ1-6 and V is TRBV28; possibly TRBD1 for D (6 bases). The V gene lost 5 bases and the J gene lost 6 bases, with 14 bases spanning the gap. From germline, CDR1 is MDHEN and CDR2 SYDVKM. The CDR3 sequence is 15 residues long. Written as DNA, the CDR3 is TGTGCCAGCAGTCTGAGGACAGTTAGTAATTCACCCCTCCACTTT. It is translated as CASSLRTVSNSPLHF. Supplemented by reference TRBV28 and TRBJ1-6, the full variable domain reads DVKVTQSSRYLVKRTGEKVFLECVQDMDHENMFWYRQDPGLGLRLIYFSYDVKMKEKGDIPEGYSVSREKKERFSLILESASTNQTSMYLCASSLRTVSNSPLHFGNGTRLTVT.

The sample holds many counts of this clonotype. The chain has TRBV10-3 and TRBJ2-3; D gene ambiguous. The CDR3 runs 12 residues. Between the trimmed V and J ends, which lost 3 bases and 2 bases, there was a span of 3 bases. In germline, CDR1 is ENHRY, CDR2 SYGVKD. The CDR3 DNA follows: TGTGCCATCAGTGATACCACAGATACGCAGTATTTT. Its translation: CAISDTTDTQYF.

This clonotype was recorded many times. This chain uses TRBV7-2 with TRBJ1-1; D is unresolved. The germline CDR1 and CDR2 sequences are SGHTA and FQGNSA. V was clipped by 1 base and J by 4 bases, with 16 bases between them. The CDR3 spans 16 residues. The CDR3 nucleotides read TGTGCCAGCAGCTTAGGGAATAGCCGAGTGGGCACTGAAGCTTTCTTT. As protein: CASSLGNSRVGTEAFF.

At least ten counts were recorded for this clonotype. The CDR3 sequence is CATHYGVNYGYTF. DNA for the CDR3: TGTGCCACTCACTACGGGGTCAACTATGGCTACACCTTC. V is TRBV19 and J is TRBJ1-2; no clear D gene. In germline, CDR1 is LNHDA, CDR2 SQIVND (reference sequence). Deletions cut 10 bases from V and 2 bases from J, with 14 bases between. The CDR3 is made up of 13 amino acids.

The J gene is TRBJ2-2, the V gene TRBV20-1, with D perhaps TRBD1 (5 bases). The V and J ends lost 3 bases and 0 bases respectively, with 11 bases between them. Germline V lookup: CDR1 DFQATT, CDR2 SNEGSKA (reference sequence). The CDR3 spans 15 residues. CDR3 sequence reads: CSARWGAANTGELFF. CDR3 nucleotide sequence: TGCAGTGCTAGGTGGGGCGCAGCGAACACCGGGGAGCTGTTTTTT.

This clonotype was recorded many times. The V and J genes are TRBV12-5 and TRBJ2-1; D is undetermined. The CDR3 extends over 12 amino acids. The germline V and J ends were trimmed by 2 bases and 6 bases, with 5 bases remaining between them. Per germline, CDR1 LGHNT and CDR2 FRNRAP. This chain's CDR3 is CASGLRRNEQFF. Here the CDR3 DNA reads TGTGCTAGTGGTTTGCGGCGCAATGAGCAGTTCTTC.

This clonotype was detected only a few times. The CDR3 reads CASSLAWMGGSSYEQYF. CDR3 bases: TGTGCCAGCAGCTTAGCTTGGATGGGGGGGAGCTCCTACGAGCAGTACTTC. The V gene is TRBV11-2, the J gene TRBJ2-7; 7 bases align to TRBD2. CDR1 is SGHAT, CDR2 FQNNGV, per germline. After removal of 1 base from V and 0 bases from J, the junction contained 9 bases not matched to a gene. There are 17 residues in the CDR3.

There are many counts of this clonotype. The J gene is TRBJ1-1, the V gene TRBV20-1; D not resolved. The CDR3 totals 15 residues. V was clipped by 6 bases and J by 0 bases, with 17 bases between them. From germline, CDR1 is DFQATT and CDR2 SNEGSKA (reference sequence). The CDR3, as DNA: TGCAGTGCGCTCCCTGCGGGCAGTCTGAACACTGAAGCTTTCTTT. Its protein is CSALPAGSLNTEAFF.

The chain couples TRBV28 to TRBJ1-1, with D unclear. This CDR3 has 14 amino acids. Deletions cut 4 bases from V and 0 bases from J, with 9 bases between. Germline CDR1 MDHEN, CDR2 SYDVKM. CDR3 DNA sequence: TGTGCCAGCAGTTCCCACGGCCTGAACACTGAAGCTTTCTTT. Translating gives CASSSHGLNTEAFF. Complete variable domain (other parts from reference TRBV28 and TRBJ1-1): DVKVTQSSRYLVKRTGEKVFLECVQDMDHENMFWYRQDPGLGLRLIYFSYDVKMKEKGDIPEGYSVSREKKERFSLILESASTNQTSMYLCASSSHGLNTEAFFGQGTRLTVV.

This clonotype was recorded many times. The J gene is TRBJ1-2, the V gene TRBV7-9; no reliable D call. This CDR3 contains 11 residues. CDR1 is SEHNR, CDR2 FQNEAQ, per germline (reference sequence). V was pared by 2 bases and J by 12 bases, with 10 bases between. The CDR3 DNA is TGTGCCAGCAGCTTATTGGGGTGGGACACCTTC. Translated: CASSLLGWDTF.

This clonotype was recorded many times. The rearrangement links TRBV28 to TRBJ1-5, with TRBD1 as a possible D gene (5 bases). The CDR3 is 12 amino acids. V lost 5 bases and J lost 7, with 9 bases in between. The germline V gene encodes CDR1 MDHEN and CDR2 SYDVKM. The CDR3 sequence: CASSLTGQPQHF. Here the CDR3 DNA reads TGTGCCAGCAGTCTAACAGGCCAGCCCCAGCATTTT.

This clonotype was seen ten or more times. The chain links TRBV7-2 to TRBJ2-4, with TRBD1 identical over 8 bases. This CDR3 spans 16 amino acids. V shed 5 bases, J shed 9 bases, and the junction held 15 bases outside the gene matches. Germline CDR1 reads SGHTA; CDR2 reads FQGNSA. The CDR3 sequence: CASSPIHGQGISIQYF. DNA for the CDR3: TGTGCCAGCAGCCCAATACACGGACAGGGAATTAGCATTCAGTACTTC.